The source of this T cell receptor beta chain is a study of T cell clusters in autoimmune cytopenias. This clonotype shows up as large by frequency. Its antigen is unidentified. The study's findings and limits: Clustering suggested that physiological T cell clusters were missing in primary autoimmune cytopenia patients.

The CDR3 is 13 residues long. The germline V gene encodes CDR1 LNHNV and CDR2 YYDKDF (reference sequence). TRB rearrangements were amplified by touch-down multiplex PCR with mixed TRB-A/B primers. TCRdb re-called the multiplex PCR reads and catalogs CDR3 proteins one per entry, DNA excluded. This sample's table reports 9,500 to 11,000 distinct CDR3 sequences. TRB was amplified from about 270 ng of peripheral blood genomic DNA per sample. The data were also submitted as part of a second study, on T cell repertoires in aging, cancer and after chemotherapy. As that study records: Over several months to years, re-sampled healthy donor repertoires clearly shared clones.

The specimen sequenced was peripheral blood. This sequence originates from a human donor in good health. The chain uses TRBV15 and TRBJ1-2; as DNA is missing, the TRBD1 call by TCRdb cannot be tested. CDR3 sequence reads: CATSWGGADGYTF.